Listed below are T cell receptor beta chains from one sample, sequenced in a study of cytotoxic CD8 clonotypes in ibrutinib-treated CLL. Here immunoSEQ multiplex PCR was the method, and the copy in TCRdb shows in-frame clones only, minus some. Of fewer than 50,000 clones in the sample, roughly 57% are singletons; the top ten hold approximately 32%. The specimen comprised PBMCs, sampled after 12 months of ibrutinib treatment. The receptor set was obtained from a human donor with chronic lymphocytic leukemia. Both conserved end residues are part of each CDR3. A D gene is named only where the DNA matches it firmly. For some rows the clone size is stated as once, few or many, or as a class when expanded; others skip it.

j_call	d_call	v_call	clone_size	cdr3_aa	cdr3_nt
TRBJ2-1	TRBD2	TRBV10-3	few	CAISEGLASYNEQFF	TGTGCCATCAGCGAGGGACTAGCGTCCTACAATGAGCAGTTCTTC
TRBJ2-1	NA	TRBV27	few	CASSLWGRSYNEQFF	TGTGCCAGCAGTTTATGGGGGAGGTCCTACAATGAGCAGTTCTTC
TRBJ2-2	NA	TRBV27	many	CASSLSSAGELFF	TGTGCCAGCAGTTTATCGAGCGCCGGGGAGCTGTTTTTT
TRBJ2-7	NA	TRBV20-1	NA	CSAWWGDEQYF	TGCAGTGCCTGGTGGGGCGACGAGCAGTACTTC
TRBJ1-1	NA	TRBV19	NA	CASSTGPPGTEAFF	TGTGCCAGTAGCACCGGACCTCCCGGGACTGAAGCTTTCTTT
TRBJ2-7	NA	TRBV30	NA	CAWKAGTAVYEQYF	TGTGCCTGGAAGGCGGGGACCGCTGTATACGAGCAGTACTTC
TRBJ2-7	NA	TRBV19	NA	CASSQGSGGSYEQYF	TGTGCCAGTAGCCAAGGTTCCGGGGGTTCCTACGAGCAGTACTTC
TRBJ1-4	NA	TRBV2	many	CASILTEGEKLFF	TGTGCCAGCATCCTGACGGAGGGTGAAAAACTGTTTTTT
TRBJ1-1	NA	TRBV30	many	CAWRFRAQGTEAFF	TGTGCCTGGCGGTTCCGGGCCCAAGGGACTGAAGCTTTCTTT
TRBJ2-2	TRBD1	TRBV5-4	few	CASSGDRVLSNTGELFF	TGTGCCAGCAGCGGTGACAGGGTATTATCGAACACCGGGGAGCTGTTTTTT
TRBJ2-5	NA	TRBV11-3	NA	CASSPRSVETQYF	TGTGCCAGCAGCCCCCGGTCCGTAGAGACCCAGTACTTC
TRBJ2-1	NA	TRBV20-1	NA	CSAPTNNEQFF	TGCAGTGCTCCGACTAACAATGAGCAGTTCTTC
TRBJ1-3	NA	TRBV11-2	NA	CATAWGHGNTIYF	TGTGCGACCGCATGGGGGCACGGAAACACCATATATTTT
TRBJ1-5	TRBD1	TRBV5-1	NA	CASKEEPGQGNQPQHF	TGCGCCAGCAAAGAAGAACCCGGACAGGGAAATCAGCCCCAGCATTTT
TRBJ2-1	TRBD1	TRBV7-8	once	CASILGTRQGTGNEQFF	TGTGCCAGCATCCTAGGGACCCGACAGGGAACGGGGAATGAGCAGTTCTTC
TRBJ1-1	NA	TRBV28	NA	CASSLAPNTEAFF	TGTGCCAGCAGTTTAGCCCCGAACACTGAAGCTTTCTTT
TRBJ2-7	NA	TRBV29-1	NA	CSVTTRIYEQYF	TGCAGCGTTACGACTCGGATTTACGAGCAGTACTTC
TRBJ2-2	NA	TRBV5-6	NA	CASSLVGTGELFF	TGTGCCAGCAGCTTGGTGGGTACCGGGGAGCTGTTTTTT
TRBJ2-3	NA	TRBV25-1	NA	CASSEGRGHLITDTQYF	TGTGCCAGCAGTGAGGGGCGGGGGCATCTTATCACAGATACGCAGTATTTT
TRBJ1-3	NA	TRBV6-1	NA	CASSVTYGNTIYF	TGTGCCAGCAGTGTTACATATGGAAACACCATATATTTT
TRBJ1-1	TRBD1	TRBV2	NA	CASRGQGRSTEAFF	TGTGCCAGCAGGGGACAGGGAAGGAGCACTGAAGCTTTCTTT
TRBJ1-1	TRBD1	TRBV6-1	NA	CASSVGQGETEAFF	TGTGCCAGCAGTGTCGGACAGGGGGAAACTGAAGCTTTCTTT
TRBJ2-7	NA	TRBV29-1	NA	CSVEGVSDEQYF	TGCAGCGTTGAAGGAGTCAGCGACGAGCAGTACTTC
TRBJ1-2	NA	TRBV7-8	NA	CASSLVVGEGGYTF	TGTGCCAGCAGCTTAGTGGTGGGGGAGGGTGGCTACACCTTC
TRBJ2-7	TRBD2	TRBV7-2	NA	CASSRNGGEQYF	TGTGCCAGCAGCCGCAACGGGGGGGAGCAGTACTTC
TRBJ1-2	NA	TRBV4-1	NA	CASSQVTRGGINGYTF	TGCGCCAGCAGCCAGGTTACGAGGGGGGGGATTAACGGCTACACCTTC
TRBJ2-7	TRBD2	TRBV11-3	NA	CASSLITGGALYEQYF	TGTGCCAGCAGCTTAATTACGGGAGGGGCCCTCTACGAGCAGTACTTC
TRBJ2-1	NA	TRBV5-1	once	CASRSGTEQFF	TGCGCCAGCAGGTCCGGGACTGAGCAGTTCTTC
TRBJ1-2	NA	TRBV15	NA	CATSRDRGEYTF	TGTGCCACCAGCAGAGATCGGGGGGAATACACCTTC
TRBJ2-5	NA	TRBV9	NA	CASSLSDKGETQYF	TGTGCCAGCAGCCTCTCGGACAAGGGGGAGACCCAGTACTTC
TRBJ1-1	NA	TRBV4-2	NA	CASSQDPTQNTEAFF	TGTGCCAGCAGCCAAGACCCCACTCAGAACACTGAAGCTTTCTTT
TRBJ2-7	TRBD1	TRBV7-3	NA	CASSLTGQGYEQYF	TGTGCCAGCAGCTTAACGGGACAGGGCTACGAGCAGTACTTC
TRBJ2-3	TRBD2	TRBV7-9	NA	CASSSSTSWGTDTQYF	TGTGCCAGCAGCTCTTCGACTAGCTGGGGTACAGATACGCAGTATTTT
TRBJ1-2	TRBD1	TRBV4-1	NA	CASWNPGQGAYGYTF	TGCGCCAGCTGGAACCCGGGACAGGGCGCCTATGGCTACACCTTC
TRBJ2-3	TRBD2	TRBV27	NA	CASNVAGGPGDTQYF	TGTGCCAGCAACGTAGCGGGAGGGCCGGGCGATACGCAGTATTTT
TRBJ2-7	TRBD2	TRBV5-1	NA	CASSGRGVYEQYF	TGCGCCAGCAGCGGCCGGGGGGTTTACGAGCAGTACTTC
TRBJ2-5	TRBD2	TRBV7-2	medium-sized	CASSLNSGSETQYF	TGTGCCAGCAGTCTAAATAGCGGGAGTGAGACCCAGTACTTC
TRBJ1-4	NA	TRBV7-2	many	CASSPTGRIGEKLFF	TGTGCCAGCAGCCCGACAGGTCGGATCGGGGAAAAACTGTTTTTT
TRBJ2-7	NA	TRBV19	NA	CASSIKGAGDEQYF	TGTGCCAGTAGTATAAAAGGGGCCGGGGACGAGCAGTACTTC
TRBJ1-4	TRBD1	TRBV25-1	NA	CASSHRGELFF	TGTGCCAGCAGCCACAGGGGGGAACTGTTTTTT
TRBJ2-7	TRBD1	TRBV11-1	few	CASTQGQGISYEQYF	TGTGCCAGCACCCAGGGACAGGGGATTTCCTACGAGCAGTACTTC
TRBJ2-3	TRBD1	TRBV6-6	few	CAGQGFGTDTQYF	TGTGCCGGACAGGGGTTTGGGACAGATACGCAGTATTTT
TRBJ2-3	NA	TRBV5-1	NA	CASSLGGSGPDTQYF	TGCGCCAGCAGCTTGGGCGGTTCGGGGCCAGATACGCAGTATTTT
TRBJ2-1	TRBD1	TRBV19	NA	CASSGPLQGVLIF	TGTGCCAGTAGTGGCCCCCTCCAGGGGGTTTTGATCTTC
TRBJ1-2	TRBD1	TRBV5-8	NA	CASSPDRGYGYTF	TGTGCCAGCAGCCCCGACAGGGGCTATGGCTACACCTTC